This T cell receptor beta chain was captured in a study of Graves' ophthalmopathy and Graves' hyperthyroidism. Each diagnosis was determined on the basis of clinical symptoms, serum thyroxine, TRAb, thyroid ultrasound and orbital computed tomography. The TCR beta CDR3 regions underwent amplification from RNA transcripts. An opening RT-PCR round employed HTBI primers and preceded a second-round multiplex PCR. In TCRdb, the multiplex PCR reads were re-called with MiXCR into one record per CDR3 protein. The sample includes roughly 1.1 million distinct CDR3 sequences, 35% to 40% seen only once; the top ten take around 10%. The germline V and J ends were trimmed by 1 base and 2 bases, with 7 bases remaining between them. Germline values: CDR1 SSHAT, CDR2 FNYEAQ (reference sequence). The CDR3 extends over 14 amino acids.

The sequence derives from an adult man with Graves' hyperthyroidism. The chain has TRBV7-7 and TRBJ2-3; D tentatively reads TRBD1 or TRBD2 (5 bases each). The sequenced material came from peripheral blood or thyroid tissue (not recorded which). In nucleotides, the CDR3 is TGTGCCAGCAGCTTAGACGGGACCACAGATACGCAGTATTTT. Its protein is CASSLDGTTDTQYF.